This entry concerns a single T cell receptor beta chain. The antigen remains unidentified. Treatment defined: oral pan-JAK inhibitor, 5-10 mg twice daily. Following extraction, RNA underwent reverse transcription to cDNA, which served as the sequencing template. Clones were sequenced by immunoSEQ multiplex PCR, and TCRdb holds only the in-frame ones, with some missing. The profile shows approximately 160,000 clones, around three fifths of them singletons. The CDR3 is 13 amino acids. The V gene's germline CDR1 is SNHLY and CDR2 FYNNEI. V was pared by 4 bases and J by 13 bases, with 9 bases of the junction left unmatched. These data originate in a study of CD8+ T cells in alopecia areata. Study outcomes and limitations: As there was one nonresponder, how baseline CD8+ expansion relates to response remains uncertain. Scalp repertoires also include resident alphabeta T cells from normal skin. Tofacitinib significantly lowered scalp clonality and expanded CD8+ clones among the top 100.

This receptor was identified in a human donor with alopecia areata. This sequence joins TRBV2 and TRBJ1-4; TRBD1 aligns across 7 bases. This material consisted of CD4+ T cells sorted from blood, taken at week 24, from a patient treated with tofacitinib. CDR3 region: CASSADRARGLFF. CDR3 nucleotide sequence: TGTGCCAGCAGTGCCGACAGGGCTAGAGGACTGTTTTTT. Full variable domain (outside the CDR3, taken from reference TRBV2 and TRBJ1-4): EPEVTQTPSHQVTQMGQEVILRCVPISNHLYFYWYRQILGQKVEFLVSFYNNEISEKSEIFDDQFSVERPDGSNFTLKIRSTKLEDSAMYFCASSADRARGLFFGSGTQLSVL.